A single sample is the source of the 28 T cell receptor beta chains below, sequenced in a study of radiotherapy plus CTLA-4 blockade in lung cancer. The repertoire was sequenced with immunoSEQ multiplex PCR; TCRdb's copy has only in-frame clones and lacks some. The table lists about 80,000 clones, around 79% of them singletons. Specimen: peripheral blood, collected from a patient treated with radiotherapy plus ipilimumab. The receptors were gathered from a human donor with non-small cell lung cancer whose response to radiotherapy plus ipilimumab could not be evaluated. Some clones in this sample may be carry-over from other donors' samples.

This chain connects TRBV19 to TRBJ2-7; D is possibly TRBD1 (5 bases). Trimming took 5 bases from V and 3 from J, leaving 14 bases between them. Looked up from germline, CDR1 is LNHDA and CDR2 is SQIVND (reference sequence). This CDR3 has 14 amino acids. CDR3 sequence: CASSPDRSDYEQYF. The CDR3 coding sequence is TGTGCCAGTAGTCCTGACAGAAGTGACTACGAGCAGTACTTC.

The V gene is TRBV7-3, the J gene TRBJ1-1; tentative D call: TRBD1 (5 bases). Trimming removed 0 bases at V and 5 bases at J, with 7 bases between. The CDR3 length is 13 residues. The V gene's germline CDR1 is SGHTA and CDR2 FQGTGA. CDR3 coding DNA: TGTGCCAGCAGCTTAACAGGGGCGACTGAAGCTTTCTTT. Translating it yields CASSLTGATEAFF.

V and J are TRBV4-3 and TRBJ1-1; 8 bases line up with TRBD1. Per the germline V gene, CDR1 is LGHNA and CDR2 is YSLEER. J lost 4 bases, V lost 1 base, and 5 bases had no gene match. CDR3 length equals 15 residues. CDR3 amino acids: CASSQALDRGTEAFF. In nucleotides, the CDR3 is TGCGCCAGCAGCCAAGCCCTAGACAGGGGCACTGAAGCTTTCTTT.

This chain joins TRBV30 and TRBJ1-4; D not certain. The CDR3 has 13 amino acids. The V end lost 2 bases, the J end lost 7 bases, and 11 bases lay between the germline ends. Germline V gene sequence: CDR1 GTSNPN, CDR2 SVGIG (reference sequence). CDR3 loop: CAWSQFPVEKLFF. CDR3 nucleotide sequence: TGTGCCTGGAGTCAGTTCCCAGTTGAAAAACTGTTTTTT. Complete variable domain (other parts from reference TRBV30 and TRBJ1-4): SQTIHQWPATLVQPVGSPLSLECTVEGTSNPNLYWYRQAAGRGLQLLFYSVGIGQISSEVPQNLSASRPQDRQFILSSKKLLLSDSGFYLCAWSQFPVEKLFFGSGTQLSVL.

The chain links TRBV27 to TRBJ2-1, with TRBD2 matching 7 bases. Germline trimming cut 0 bases from V and 1 base from J; bases unmatched to any gene: 3. CDR3 length: 16 amino acids. From germline, CDR1 is MNHEY and CDR2 SMNVEV (reference sequence). DNA for the CDR3: TGTGCCAGCAGTTTATCGGGCGGGGGTTCCTACAATGAGCAGTTCTTC. This gives the protein CASSLSGGGSYNEQFF.

The chain uses TRBV6-1 and TRBJ2-2; D gene uncertain. This CDR3 has 16 residues. From germline, CDR1 is MNHNS and CDR2 SASEGT. V lost 0 bases and J 0 bases, leaving 8 bases between the germline ends. As DNA, the CDR3 is TGTGCCAGCAGTGAAGCCCCGGGTGCGAACACCGGGGAGCTGTTTTTT. Translated: CASSEAPGANTGELFF.

This sequence joins TRBV18 and TRBJ2-7; TRBD1 matches at 8 bases. Germline-derived CDR1 and CDR2 are KGHSH and LQKENI. This CDR3 comprises 17 residues. J gave up 7 bases and V 0 bases, and 14 bases lay outside the gene matches. CDR3 sequence: CASSPPLSGQGKREQYF. CDR3 sequence (DNA): TGTGCCAGCTCACCACCTTTATCAGGACAGGGAAAAAGGGAGCAGTACTTC.

J is TRBJ1-2 and V is TRBV4-3; the match to TRBD1 covers 7 bases. Germline trimming cut 0 bases from V and 7 bases from J; bases unmatched to any gene: 2. The CDR3 consists of 13 residues. From germline, CDR1 is LGHNA and CDR2 YSLEER. This chain's CDR3 is CASSQEYRGGYTF. CDR3 DNA sequence: TGCGCCAGCAGCCAAGAGTACAGGGGTGGCTACACCTTC.

The count of this clone is one. The V and J genes are TRBV18 and TRBJ2-7; the D gene is possibly TRBD1 (5 bases). Trimming shortened V by 1 base and J by 3 bases, and 13 bases separated the two germline ends. Germline-derived CDR1 and CDR2 are KGHSH and LQKENI. The CDR3 is 15 amino acids. This CDR3 reads CASSPRLTGVYEQYF. The CDR3 region has the DNA TGTGCCAGCTCACCACGCTTAACAGGAGTCTACGAGCAGTACTTC.

This clone was recorded only once. This chain uses TRBV6-1 with TRBJ1-1; 7 positions agree with TRBD1. V lost 5 bases, J lost 6 bases, and 9 bases stayed unmatched. CDR3 length equals 14 residues. Per germline, CDR1 MNHNS and CDR2 SASEGT. CDR3 amino acids: CASSRTGTEAEAFF. CDR3 DNA sequence: TGTGCCAGCAGTCGTACCGGGACAGAGGCTGAAGCTTTCTTT.

V gene TRBV7-9 combines with J gene TRBJ2-5, with 7 bases that match TRBD2. V dropped 11 bases and J dropped 3; count of bases not matched to a gene: 6. The CDR3 loop spans 12 amino acids. Germline assignment: CDR1 SEHNR and CDR2 FQNEAQ (reference sequence). CDR3 nucleotide sequence: TGTGCCGGTCTTGCGGGGGAAGAGACCCAGTACTTC. This gives the protein CAGLAGEETQYF.

The rearrangement uses TRBV19 and TRBJ1-4; D is possibly TRBD1 (6 bases). CDR1 and CDR2 from the germline V gene are LNHDA and SQIVND (reference sequence). The CDR3 is 16 residues long. The V and J ends lost 9 bases and 8 bases respectively, with 25 bases between them. This CDR3 is CASTLRGGPTGEKLFF. CDR3 nucleotides: TGTGCCAGCACACTACGAGGGGGACCTACCGGGGAAAAACTGTTTTTT.

The chain couples TRBV19 to TRBJ2-7; D is possibly TRBD2 (6 bases). Germline loops: CDR1 LNHDA, CDR2 SQIVND (reference sequence). This CDR3 has 14 amino acids. With 10 bases removed from V and 0 bases from J, the gap between germline ends came to 16 bases. Here the CDR3 reads CATKLGGNSYEQYF. DNA for the CDR3: TGTGCCACCAAACTAGGAGGGAACTCCTACGAGCAGTACTTC.

The J gene is TRBJ1-2, the V gene TRBV7-2; 9 bases line up with TRBD1. CDR1 and CDR2 from the germline V gene are SGHTA and FQGNSA. The CDR3 runs 13 residues. J was trimmed by 12 bases and V by 5 bases; bases with no gene match: 10. In DNA form, the CDR3 reads TGTGCCAGCAGCCCGGGACAGGGAAGGAGCCACACCTTC. Translating gives CASSPGQGRSHTF.

A few counts support this clone. This chain connects TRBV11-2 to TRBJ1-4; 8 positions agree with TRBD1. Germline CDR1 is SGHAT and CDR2 is FQNNGV. CDR3 length: 17 amino acids. The J segment lost 8 bases and the V segment lost 7 bases, leaving 18 bases of the junction unmatched. CDR3 nucleotide sequence: TGTGCCAGCACCCCGAGGTTCCCCGGGACAGGAGGCGAAAAACTGTTTTTT. Translating it yields CASTPRFPGTGGEKLFF.

The chain combines TRBV10-3 with TRBJ1-2, with 7 bases fitting TRBD1. The germline V gene encodes CDR1 ENHRY and CDR2 SYGVKD. V shed 0 bases, J shed 2 bases, and the junction held 9 bases outside the gene matches. CDR3 length: 17 residues. The CDR3 DNA reads as TGTGCCATCAGTGAGTCAATAGGGGGCAGTGTAAACTATGGCTACACCTTC. Amino acids: CAISESIGGSVNYGYTF.

This chain uses TRBV6-5 with TRBJ2-7; D may be TRBD2 (7 bases). The CDR3 covers 13 residues. The germline V gene encodes CDR1 MNHEY and CDR2 SVGAGI. Between the trimmed V and J ends, which lost 8 bases and 5 bases, there was a span of 16 bases. The CDR3 protein is CASALGGANEQYF. CDR3 sequence (DNA): TGTGCCAGCGCCCTGGGGGGGGCAAACGAGCAGTACTTC.

V usage is TRBV5-1 and J usage is TRBJ1-1; D remains unclear. The CDR3 is 13 residues long. Germline CDR1 reads SGHRS; CDR2 reads YFSETQ. Trimming cost V 1 base and J 2 bases, with 6 bases left between them. CDR3 DNA sequence: TGCGCCAGCAGCTTGACGACTAACACTGAAGCTTTCTTT. Translating it yields CASSLTTNTEAFF.

J is TRBJ2-7 and V is TRBV9, with 11 bases aligning to TRBD2. From germline, CDR1 is SGDLS and CDR2 YYNGEE. V shed 3 bases and J 1 base; nucleotides not matched to a gene: 3. This CDR3 has 15 amino acids. The CDR3: CASSASGGTSYEQYF. CDR3 in DNA: TGTGCCAGCAGCGCTAGCGGGGGGACTTCCTACGAGCAGTACTTC.

This clone turned up a few times. The V gene is TRBV21-1, the J gene TRBJ1-2. TRBV21-1 is tagged as a pseudogene. CDR3 length: 15 amino acids. The CDR3 nucleotides read TGTGCCAGCAGCACCCGCCCCACCGACTTCTATGGCTACACCTTC. Amino acids: CASSTRPTDFYGYTF.

This chain uses TRBV5-1 with TRBJ2-7; D might be TRBD2 (6 bases). The length of the CDR3 is 16 residues. Trimming took 2 bases from V and 2 from J, leaving 17 bases between them. CDR1 is SGHRS and CDR2 is YFSETQ in the germline V gene. CDR3 DNA: TGCGCCAGCAGCTTCAAGACAGACGGAGGGGCCTACGAGCAGTACTTC. Protein product: CASSFKTDGGAYEQYF.

The V call is TRBV5-4, the J call TRBJ1-4, with D perhaps matching TRBD1 (5 bases). Germline V gives CDR1 SGHNT, CDR2 YYREEE (reference sequence). Trimming took 2 bases from V and 6 from J, leaving 8 bases between them. This CDR3 comprises 13 residues. This CDR3 reads CASSFGGDEKLFF. DNA of the CDR3: TGTGCCAGCAGCTTTGGGGGGGATGAAAAACTGTTTTTT.

This chain joins TRBV6-6 and TRBJ2-5; 10 nucleotides align to TRBD1. Looked up from germline, CDR1 is MNHNY and CDR2 is SVGAGI (reference sequence). This CDR3 is built from 15 residues. The trim removed 2 bases at V and 5 bases at J, leaving 5 bases unmatched. The DNA of the CDR3 is TGTGCCAGCAGTTACGGACAGGGGGGACGGGAGACCCAGTACTTC. Its translation: CASSYGQGGRETQYF.

This sequence joins TRBV5-6 and TRBJ1-2; D possibly corresponds to TRBD1 (6 bases). The length of the CDR3 is 13 residues. Germline V gene sequence: CDR1 SGHDT, CDR2 YYEEEE. Trimming left V 4 bases short and J 5 bases short, with 12 bases between. CDR3 sequence (DNA): TGTGCCAGCAGCCCTCAAGGGGGATATGGCTACACCTTC. It encodes CASSPQGGYGYTF.

This sequence joins TRBV19 and TRBJ2-7; tentatively, D is TRBD1 (6 bases). The CDR3 length is 14 residues. The germline V and J ends were trimmed by 6 bases and 3 bases, with 15 bases remaining between them. Germline CDR1 LNHDA, CDR2 SQIVND (reference sequence). CDR3 loop: CASSPFIRGYEQYF. The CDR3 DNA reads as TGTGCCAGTAGCCCTTTTATCAGGGGCTACGAGCAGTACTTC.

The V gene is TRBV10-3, the J gene TRBJ1-1; 9 bases are a match to TRBD1. Germline assignment: CDR1 ENHRY and CDR2 SYGVKD. The length of the CDR3 is 15 residues. Trimming at V came to 0 bases and at J to 1 base, leaving 0 bases not matched to a gene. CDR3 in DNA: TGTGCCATCAGTGAGTCGGGACAGGGGAACACTGAAGCTTTCTTT. It codes for CAISESGQGNTEAFF.

The V gene is TRBV28, the J gene TRBJ2-7; 8 bases line up with TRBD1. Germline values: CDR1 MDHEN, CDR2 SYDVKM. V lost 5 bases and J lost 4; bases outside the gene matches: 4. This CDR3 is 13 amino acids long. CDR3 in amino acids: CASSETGGYEQYF. DNA of the CDR3: TGTGCCAGCAGTGAAACAGGGGGGTACGAGCAGTACTTC.

J is TRBJ1-4 and V is TRBV4-3, with D hard to call. CDR1 is LGHNA, CDR2 YSLEER, per germline. The CDR3 spans 16 residues. Trimming removed 0 bases at V and 3 bases at J, with 11 bases between. CDR3: CASSQEWVAANEKLFF. The DNA of the CDR3 is TGCGCCAGCAGCCAAGAATGGGTTGCGGCTAATGAAAAACTGTTTTTT.